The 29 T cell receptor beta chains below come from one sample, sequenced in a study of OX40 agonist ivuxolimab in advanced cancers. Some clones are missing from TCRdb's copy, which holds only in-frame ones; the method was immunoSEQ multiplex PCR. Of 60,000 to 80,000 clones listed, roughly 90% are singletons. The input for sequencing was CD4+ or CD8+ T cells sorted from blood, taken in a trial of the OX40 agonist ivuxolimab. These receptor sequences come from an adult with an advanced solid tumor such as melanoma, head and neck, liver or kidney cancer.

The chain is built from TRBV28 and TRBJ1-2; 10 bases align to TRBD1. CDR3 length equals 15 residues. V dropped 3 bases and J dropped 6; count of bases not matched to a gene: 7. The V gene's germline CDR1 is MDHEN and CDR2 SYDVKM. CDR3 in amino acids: CASSLRDRGNDGYTF. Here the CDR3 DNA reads TGTGCCAGCAGTTTGAGGGACAGGGGAAATGATGGCTACACCTTC.

The CDR3 region is CSAVLNEQFF. The CDR3 DNA reads TGCAGTGCTGTGCTAAATGAGCAGTTCTTC. The chain recombines TRBV20-1 with TRBJ2-1; no definite D call. Trimming shortened V by 5 bases and J by 7 bases, and 6 bases separated the two germline ends. The germline V gene encodes CDR1 DFQATT and CDR2 SNEGSKA (reference sequence). The CDR3 loop spans 10 amino acids.

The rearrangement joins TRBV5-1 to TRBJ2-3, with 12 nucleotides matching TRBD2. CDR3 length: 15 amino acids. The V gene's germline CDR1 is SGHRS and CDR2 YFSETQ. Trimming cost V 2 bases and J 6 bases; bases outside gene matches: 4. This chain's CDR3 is CASSFTGTSGDTQYF. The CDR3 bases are TGCGCCAGCAGCTTCACCGGGACTAGCGGGGATACGCAGTATTTT.

CDR3 nucleotide sequence: TGTGCCAGTAGTTTCGACAGGGGAAACTATGGCTACACCTTC. Protein sequence: CASSFDRGNYGYTF. V gene TRBV19 combines with J gene TRBJ1-2; 8 nucleotides match TRBD1. V shed 5 bases, J shed 2 bases, and the junction held 4 bases outside the gene matches. This CDR3 is 14 amino acids long. Germline V gives CDR1 LNHDA, CDR2 SQIVND (reference sequence).

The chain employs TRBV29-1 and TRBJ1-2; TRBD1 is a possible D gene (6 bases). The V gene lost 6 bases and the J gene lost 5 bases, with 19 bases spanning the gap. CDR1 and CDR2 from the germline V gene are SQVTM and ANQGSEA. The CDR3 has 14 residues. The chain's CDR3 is CSVLGGRLDYGYTF. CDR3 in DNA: TGCAGCGTCTTAGGGGGGAGATTAGATTATGGCTACACCTTC.

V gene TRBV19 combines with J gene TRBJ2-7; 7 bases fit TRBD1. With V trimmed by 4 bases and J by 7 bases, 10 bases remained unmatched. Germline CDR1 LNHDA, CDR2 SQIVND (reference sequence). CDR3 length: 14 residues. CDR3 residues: CASSTRTGLGEQYF. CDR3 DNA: TGTGCCAGTAGTACTCGGACAGGATTGGGGGAGCAGTACTTC.

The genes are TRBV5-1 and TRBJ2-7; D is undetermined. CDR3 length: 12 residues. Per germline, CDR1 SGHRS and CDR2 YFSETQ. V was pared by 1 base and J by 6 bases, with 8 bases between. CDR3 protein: CASSLNSAEQYF. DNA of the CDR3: TGCGCCAGCAGCTTGAACTCCGCCGAGCAGTACTTC.

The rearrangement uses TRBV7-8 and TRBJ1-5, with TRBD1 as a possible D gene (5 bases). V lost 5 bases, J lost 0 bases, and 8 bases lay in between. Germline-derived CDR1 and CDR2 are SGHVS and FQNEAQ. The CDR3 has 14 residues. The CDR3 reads CASSATVSNQPQHF. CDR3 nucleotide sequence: TGTGCCAGCAGCGCGACAGTTAGCAATCAGCCCCAGCATTTT.

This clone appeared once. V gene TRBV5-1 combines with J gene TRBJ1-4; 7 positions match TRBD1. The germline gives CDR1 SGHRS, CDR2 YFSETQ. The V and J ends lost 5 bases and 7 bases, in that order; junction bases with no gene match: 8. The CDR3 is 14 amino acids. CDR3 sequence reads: CASSSGDSGEKLFF. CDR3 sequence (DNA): TGCGCCAGCAGTTCAGGGGACAGTGGTGAAAAACTGTTTTTT. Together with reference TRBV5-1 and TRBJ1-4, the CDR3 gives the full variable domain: KAGVTQTPRYLIKTRGQQVTLSCSPISGHRSVSWYQQTPGQGLQFLFEYFSETQRNKGNFPGRFSGRQFSNSRSEMNVSTLELGDSALYLCASSSGDSGEKLFFGSGTQLSVL.

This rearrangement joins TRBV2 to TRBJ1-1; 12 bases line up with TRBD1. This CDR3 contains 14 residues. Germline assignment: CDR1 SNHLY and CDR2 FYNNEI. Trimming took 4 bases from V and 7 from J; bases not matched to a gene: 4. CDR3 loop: CASSVGDRGLEAFF. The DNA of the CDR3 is TGTGCCAGCAGTGTGGGGGACAGGGGGCTTGAAGCTTTCTTT.

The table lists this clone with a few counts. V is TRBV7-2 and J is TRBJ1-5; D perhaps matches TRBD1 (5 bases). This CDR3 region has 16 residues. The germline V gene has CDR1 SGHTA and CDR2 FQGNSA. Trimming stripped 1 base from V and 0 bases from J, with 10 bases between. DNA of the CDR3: TGTGCCAGCAGCTTAGGGTATAGGGGTAGCAATCAGCCCCAGCATTTT. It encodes CASSLGYRGSNQPQHF.

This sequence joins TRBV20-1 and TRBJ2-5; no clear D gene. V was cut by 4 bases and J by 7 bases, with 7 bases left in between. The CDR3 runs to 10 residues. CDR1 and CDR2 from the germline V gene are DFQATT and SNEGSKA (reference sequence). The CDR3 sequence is CSANLRTQYF. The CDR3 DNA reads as TGCAGTGCTAACCTTAGGACCCAGTACTTC.

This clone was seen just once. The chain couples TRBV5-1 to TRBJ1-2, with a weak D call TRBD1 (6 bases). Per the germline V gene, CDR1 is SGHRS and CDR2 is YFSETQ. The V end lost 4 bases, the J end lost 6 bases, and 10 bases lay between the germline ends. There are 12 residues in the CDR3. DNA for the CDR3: TGCGCCAGCAGCGCGGGGGCGGATGGCTACACCTTC. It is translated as CASSAGADGYTF. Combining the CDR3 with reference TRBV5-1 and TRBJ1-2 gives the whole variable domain KAGVTQTPRYLIKTRGQQVTLSCSPISGHRSVSWYQQTPGQGLQFLFEYFSETQRNKGNFPGRFSGRQFSNSRSEMNVSTLELGDSALYLCASSAGADGYTFGSGTRLTVV.

CDR3: CASSLRTGMNTEAFF. The CDR3 region has the DNA TGCGCCAGCAGCTTGAGGACAGGGATGAACACTGAAGCTTTCTTT. The chain joins TRBV5-1 to TRBJ1-1; TRBD1 agrees at 8 bases. V was pared by 1 base and J by 0 bases, with 2 bases of the junction left unmatched. CDR3 size: 15 residues. Germline CDR1 and CDR2: SGHRS and YFSETQ. Variable domain in full (rest from reference TRBV5-1 and TRBJ1-1): KAGVTQTPRYLIKTRGQQVTLSCSPISGHRSVSWYQQTPGQGLQFLFEYFSETQRNKGNFPGRFSGRQFSNSRSEMNVSTLELGDSALYLCASSLRTGMNTEAFFGQGTRLTVV.

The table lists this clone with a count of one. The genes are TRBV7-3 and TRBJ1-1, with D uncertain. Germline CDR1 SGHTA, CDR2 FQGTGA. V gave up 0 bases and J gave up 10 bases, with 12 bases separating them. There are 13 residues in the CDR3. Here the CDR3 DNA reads TGTGCCAGCAGCTTAACCGGATCAGATCGAGCTTTCTTT. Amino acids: CASSLTGSDRAFF.

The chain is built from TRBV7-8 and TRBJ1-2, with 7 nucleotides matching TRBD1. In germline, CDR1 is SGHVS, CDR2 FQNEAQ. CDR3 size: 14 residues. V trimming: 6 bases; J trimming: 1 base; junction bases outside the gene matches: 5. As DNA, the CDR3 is TGTGCCAGCAGTCCGGGACAGAATAACTATGGCTACACCTTC. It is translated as CASSPGQNNYGYTF. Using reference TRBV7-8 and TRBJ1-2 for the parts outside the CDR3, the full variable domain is GAGVSQSPRYKVAKRGQDVALRCDPISGHVSLFWYQQALGQGPEFLTYFQNEAQLDKSGLPSDRFFAERPEGSVSTLKIQRTQQEDSAVYLCASSPGQNNYGYTFGSGTRLTVV.

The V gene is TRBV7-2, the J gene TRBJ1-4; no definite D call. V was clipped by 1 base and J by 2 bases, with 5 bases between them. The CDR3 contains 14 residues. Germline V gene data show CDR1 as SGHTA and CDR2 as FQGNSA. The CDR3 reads CASSLVSTNEKLFF. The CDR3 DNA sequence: TGTGCCAGCAGCTTAGTCAGCACTAATGAAAAACTGTTTTTT.

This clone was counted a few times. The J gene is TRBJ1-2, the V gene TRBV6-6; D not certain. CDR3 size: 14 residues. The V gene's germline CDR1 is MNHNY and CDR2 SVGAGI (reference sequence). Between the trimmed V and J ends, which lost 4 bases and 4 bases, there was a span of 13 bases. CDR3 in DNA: TGTGCCAGCAGTTCGCGGGCAGGTGCCTATGGCTACACCTTC. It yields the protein CASSSRAGAYGYTF.

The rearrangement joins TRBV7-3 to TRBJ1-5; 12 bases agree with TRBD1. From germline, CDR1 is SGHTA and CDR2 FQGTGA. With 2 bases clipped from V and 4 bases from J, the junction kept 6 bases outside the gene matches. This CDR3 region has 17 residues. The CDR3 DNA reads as TGTGCCAGCAGCTTACGGGACAGGGGGCAGGCAAATCAGCCCCAGCATTTT. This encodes CASSLRDRGQANQPQHF.

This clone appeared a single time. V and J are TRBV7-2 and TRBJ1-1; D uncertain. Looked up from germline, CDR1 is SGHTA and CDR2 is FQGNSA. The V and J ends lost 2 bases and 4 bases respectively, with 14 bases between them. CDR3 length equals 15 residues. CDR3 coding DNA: TGTGCCAGCAGCTTATATCAGGACCCGGGCACTGAAGCTTTCTTT. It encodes CASSLYQDPGTEAFF.

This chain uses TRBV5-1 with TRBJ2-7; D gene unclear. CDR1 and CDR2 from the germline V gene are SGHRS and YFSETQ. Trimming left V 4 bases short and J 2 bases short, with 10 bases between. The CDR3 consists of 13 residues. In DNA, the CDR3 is TGCGCCAGCAGCAAGGCGGCGACCTACGAGCAGTACTTC. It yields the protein CASSKAATYEQYF.

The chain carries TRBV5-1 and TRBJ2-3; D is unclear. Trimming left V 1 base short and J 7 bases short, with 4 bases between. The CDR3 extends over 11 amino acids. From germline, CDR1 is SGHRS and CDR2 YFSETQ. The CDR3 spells CASSLRNTQYF. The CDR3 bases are TGCGCCAGCAGCTTGCGGAATACGCAGTATTTT.

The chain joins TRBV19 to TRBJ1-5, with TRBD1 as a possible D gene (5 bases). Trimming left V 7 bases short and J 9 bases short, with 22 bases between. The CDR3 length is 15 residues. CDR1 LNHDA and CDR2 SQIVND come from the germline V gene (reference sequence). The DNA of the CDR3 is TGTGCCAGTACCCCCCTCGGCAGGGCCGGTGTGCCCCAGCATTTT. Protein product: CASTPLGRAGVPQHF.

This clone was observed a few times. The CDR3 sequence is CASSQVRAGGPNEQFF. CDR3 DNA: TGTGCCAGCAGCCAAGTCAGGGCGGGGGGGCCTAATGAGCAGTTCTTC. This chain uses TRBV4-2 with TRBJ2-1; 9 nucleotides align to TRBD2. With V trimmed by 1 base and J by 7 bases, 8 bases remained unmatched. Per the germline V gene, CDR1 is LGHNA and CDR2 is YNFKEQ. The length of the CDR3 is 16 residues.

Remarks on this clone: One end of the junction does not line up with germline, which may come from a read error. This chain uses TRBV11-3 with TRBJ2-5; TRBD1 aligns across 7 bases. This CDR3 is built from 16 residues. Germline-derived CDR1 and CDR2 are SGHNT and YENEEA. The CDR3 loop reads CASGLDLGGAGETQYF. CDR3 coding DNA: TGTGCCAGCGGCTTAGATCTAGGGGGCGCAGGGGAGACCCAGTACTTC.

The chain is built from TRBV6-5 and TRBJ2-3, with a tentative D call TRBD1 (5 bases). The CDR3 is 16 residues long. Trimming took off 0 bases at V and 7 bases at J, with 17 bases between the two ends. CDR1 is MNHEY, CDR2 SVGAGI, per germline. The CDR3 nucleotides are TGTGCCAGCAGTTACTCGTGGTTTGACAGAAAGAATACGCAGTATTTT. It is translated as CASSYSWFDRKNTQYF.

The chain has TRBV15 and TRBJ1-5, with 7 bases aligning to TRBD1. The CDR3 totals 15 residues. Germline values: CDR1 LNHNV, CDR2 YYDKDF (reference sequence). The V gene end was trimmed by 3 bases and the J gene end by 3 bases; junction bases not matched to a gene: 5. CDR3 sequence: CATSRGQRDNQPQHF. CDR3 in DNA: TGTGCCACCAGCAGGGGACAGAGGGACAATCAGCCCCAGCATTTT.

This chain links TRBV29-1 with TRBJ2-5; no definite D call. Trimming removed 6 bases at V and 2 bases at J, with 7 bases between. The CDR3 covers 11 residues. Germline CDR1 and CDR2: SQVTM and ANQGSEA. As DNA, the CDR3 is TGCAGCGTCAAACAACAAGAGACCCAGTACTTC. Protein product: CSVKQQETQYF.

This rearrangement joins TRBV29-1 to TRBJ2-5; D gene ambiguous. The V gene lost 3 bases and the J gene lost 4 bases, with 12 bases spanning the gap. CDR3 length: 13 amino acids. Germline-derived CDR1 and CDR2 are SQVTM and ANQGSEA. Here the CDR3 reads CSVEALGPETQYF. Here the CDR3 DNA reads TGCAGCGTTGAGGCGCTTGGTCCAGAGACCCAGTACTTC.